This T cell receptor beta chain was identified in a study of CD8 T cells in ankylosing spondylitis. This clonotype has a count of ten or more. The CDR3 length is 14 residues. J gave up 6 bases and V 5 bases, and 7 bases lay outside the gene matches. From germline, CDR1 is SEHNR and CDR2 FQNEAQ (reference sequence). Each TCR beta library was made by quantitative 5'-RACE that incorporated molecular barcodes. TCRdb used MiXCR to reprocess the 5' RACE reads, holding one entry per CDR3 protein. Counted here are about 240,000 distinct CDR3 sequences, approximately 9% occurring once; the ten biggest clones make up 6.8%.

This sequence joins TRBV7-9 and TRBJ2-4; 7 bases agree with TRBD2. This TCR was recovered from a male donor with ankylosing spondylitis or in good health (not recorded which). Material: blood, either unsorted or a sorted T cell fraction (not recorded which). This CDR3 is CASSPSGGRNIQYF. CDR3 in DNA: TGTGCCAGCAGCCCCTCGGGAGGCCGAAACATTCAGTACTTC. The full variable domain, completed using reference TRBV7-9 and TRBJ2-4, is DTGVSQNPRHKITKRGQNVTFRCDPISEHNRLYWYRQTLGQGPEFLTYFQNEAQLEKSRLLSDRFSAERPKGSFSTLEIQRTEQGDSAMYLCASSPSGGRNIQYFGAGTRLSVL.